These 24 T cell receptor beta chains came from one sample sequenced in a study of T cells in Graves' hyperthyroidism and ophthalmopathy. Template material for amplifying TCR beta CDR3 regions consisted of RNA transcripts. The primer set for the first-round RT-PCR of the TCR CDR3 was HTBI. TCRdb redid the calling of the multiplex PCR reads with MiXCR, one entry per CDR3 protein. The table lists about 580,000 distinct CDR3 sequences, about 45% of them singletons. Source material: peripheral blood or thyroid tissue (not recorded which). The origin of the receptors is a woman under 30 with Graves' hyperthyroidism.

This clonotype was found many times. The chain has TRBV6-5 and TRBJ2-2, with D maybe TRBD2 (6 bases). The CDR3 runs to 14 residues. V lost 0 bases to trimming and J lost 10 bases, with 12 bases between them. CDR1 and CDR2 (germline): MNHEY, SVGAGI. CDR3 sequence reads: CASSYSLGLQELFF. In nucleotides, the CDR3 is TGTGCCAGCAGTTACTCGCTAGGACTACAGGAGCTGTTTTTT.

The chain employs TRBV7-9 and TRBJ1-4; D is possibly TRBD1 (6 bases). Germline-derived CDR1 and CDR2 are SEHNR and FQNEAQ (reference sequence). The CDR3 sequence is 11 residues long. V was pared by 5 bases and J by 11 bases, with 9 bases between. CDR3 sequence (DNA): TGTGCCAGCAGCAAGGGGGTCAAACTGTTTTTT. Protein product: CASSKGVKLFF.

CDR3 sequence reads: CSAQSGGVEQYF. The CDR3 coding sequence is TGCAGTGCCCAGAGCGGGGGGGTCGAGCAGTACTTC. The V and J genes are TRBV20-1 and TRBJ2-7, with TRBD2 identical over 10 bases. V shed 6 bases and J 6 bases; nucleotides not matched to a gene: 5. The CDR3 consists of 12 residues. The germline gives CDR1 DFQATT, CDR2 SNEGSKA (reference sequence).

This chain uses TRBV29-1 with TRBJ1-5, with D tentatively TRBD1 (6 bases). The V end was cut by 8 bases, the J end by 3 bases, with 11 bases between. This CDR3 is 12 amino acids long. CDR1 and CDR2 (germline): SQVTM, ANQGSEA. Here the CDR3 reads CSPGQYNQPQHF. The DNA for the CDR3 is TGCAGCCCAGGACAGTACAATCAGCCCCAGCATTTT.

Ten or more counts support this clonotype. The chain recombines TRBV25-1 with TRBJ1-1, with D unclear. This CDR3 has 13 residues. Trimming cost V 6 bases and J 4 bases, with 12 bases left between them. From germline, CDR1 is MGHDK and CDR2 SYGVNS. CDR3 amino acids: CASRVTFGTEAFF. Here the CDR3 DNA reads TGTGCCAGCAGGGTGACATTCGGCACTGAAGCTTTCTTT.

There are many counts of this clonotype. This rearrangement joins TRBV5-4 to TRBJ2-7, with unresolved D. The CDR3 totals 14 residues. Germline values: CDR1 SGHNT, CDR2 YYREEE (reference sequence). V lost 2 bases and J 2 bases, leaving 11 bases between the germline ends. The CDR3 loop is CASSLEPDAYEQYF. Written as DNA, the CDR3 is TGTGCCAGCAGCTTAGAGCCAGATGCCTACGAGCAGTACTTC.

This clonotype has at least ten counts. The chain joins TRBV5-6 to TRBJ2-2; D might be TRBD1 (6 bases). In germline, CDR1 is SGHDT, CDR2 YYEEEE. This CDR3 comprises 14 residues. V lost 8 bases to trimming and J lost 2 bases, with 13 bases between them. The CDR3 coding sequence is TGTGCCAGTGACAGGTTAACCAACACCGGGGAGCTGTTTTTT. As protein: CASDRLTNTGELFF.

The chain couples TRBV7-6 to TRBJ1-6, with D unclear. This CDR3 contains 14 residues. Trimming stripped 4 bases from V and 14 bases from J, with 18 bases between. Per the germline V gene, CDR1 is SGHVS and CDR2 is FNYEAQ. CDR3 loop: CASSSLGRQSALHF. The CDR3 DNA is TGTGCCAGCAGCTCATTAGGGAGGCAATCAGCCCTCCACTTT.

J is TRBJ2-7 and V is TRBV2; TRBD2 matches at 10 bases. Germline trimming cut 6 bases from V and 6 bases from J; bases unmatched to any gene: 14. This CDR3 has 16 residues. Germline CDR1 SNHLY, CDR2 FYNNEI. In DNA, the CDR3 is TGTGCCAGCAGCTTATCACAGGGGACTAGCGTTACCGAGCAGTACTTC. Residues: CASSLSQGTSVTEQYF. The whole variable domain, remainder taken from reference TRBV2 and TRBJ2-7, is EPEVTQTPSHQVTQMGQEVILRCVPISNHLYFYWYRQILGQKVEFLVSFYNNEISEKSEIFDDQFSVERPDGSNFTLKIRSTKLEDSAMYFCASSLSQGTSVTEQYFGPGTRLTVT.

In this sample, this clonotype turned up once. CDR3 sequence: CAISDLGDHYEQYF. The CDR3 region has the DNA TGTGCCATCAGTGATCTCGGGGACCACTACGAGCAGTACTTC. This chain uses TRBV10-3 with TRBJ2-7; tentatively, D is TRBD1 or TRBD2 (5 bases each). Germline lookup yields CDR1 ENHRY and CDR2 SYGVKD. V shed 3 bases and J shed 3 bases, with 12 bases lying between them. The CDR3 runs to 14 residues.

This clonotype was recorded at least ten times. V and J are TRBV10-1 and TRBJ2-5; TRBD1 might be the D (6 bases). With 2 bases removed from V and 5 bases from J, the gap between germline ends came to 12 bases. CDR1 is WNHNN, CDR2 SYGVQD, per germline (reference sequence). The CDR3 extends over 14 amino acids. This CDR3 is CASSEGGFSETQYF. CDR3 coding DNA: TGCGCCAGCAGTGAGGGGGGCTTCTCGGAGACCCAGTACTTC.

The chain carries TRBV5-1 and TRBJ1-1; no clear D. Germline CDR1 is SGHRS and CDR2 is YFSETQ. The CDR3 spans 11 residues. Trimming cost V 1 base and J 5 bases, with 3 bases left between them. CDR3 coding DNA: TGCGCCAGCAGCTTGTATACTGAAGCTTTCTTT. Encoded protein: CASSLYTEAFF.

The genes are TRBV10-3 and TRBJ2-7; D unresolved. V lost 3 bases and J lost 6, with 6 bases in between. Germline assignment: CDR1 ENHRY and CDR2 SYGVKD. This CDR3 contains 11 residues. The CDR3: CAISEQAEQYF. Here the CDR3 DNA reads TGTGCCATCAGTGAACAAGCCGAGCAGTACTTC.

This clonotype showed up many times. This chain joins TRBV15 and TRBJ2-2; no firm D call. Trimming pared 0 bases from V and 3 bases from J, leaving 11 bases between. Looked up from germline, CDR1 is LNHNV and CDR2 is YYDKDF (reference sequence). This CDR3 contains 16 residues. The CDR3 sequence: CATSRDRGTYTGELFF. CDR3 nucleotides: TGTGCCACCAGCAGAGATCGTGGCACTTACACCGGGGAGCTGTTTTTT.

This clonotype has at least ten counts. The chain combines TRBV15 with TRBJ2-5, with D unresolved. Trimming took off 7 bases at V and 3 bases at J, with 15 bases between the two ends. Germline V gene lookup returns CDR1 LNHNV and CDR2 YYDKDF (reference sequence). The CDR3 length is 14 residues. CDR3 in amino acids: CATTPTDRKETQYF. CDR3 coding DNA: TGTGCCACCACACCGACGGACCGAAAAGAGACCCAGTACTTC.

Comments on this clonotype: One end of the junction does not line up with germline, which may come from a read error. The chain has TRBV24-1 and TRBJ2-5; 9 nucleotides match TRBD1. The CDR3 covers 15 residues. CDR1 and CDR2 (germline): KGHDR, SFDVKD. The CDR3 coding sequence is TGTGCCAGCAGTCCCCTGGGGACAGGGTCAGAGACCCAGTACTTC. The encoded protein is CASSPLGTGSETQYF.

At least ten counts were recorded for this clonotype. This chain joins TRBV12-3 or TRBV12-4 and TRBJ2-2, with a weak D call TRBD2 (6 bases). Trimming removed 8 bases at V and 1 base at J, with 14 bases between. This CDR3 spans 15 amino acids. CDR3 in DNA: TGTGCCAGCGTACGGGAGCCCCTGAACACCGGGGAGCTGTTTTTT. Translated: CASVREPLNTGELFF.

This clonotype was seen many times. V usage is TRBV9 and J usage is TRBJ1-1, with TRBD1 identical over 9 bases. Germline values: CDR1 SGDLS, CDR2 YYNGEE. The J segment lost 0 bases and the V segment lost 3 bases, leaving 9 bases of the junction unmatched. This CDR3 has 17 amino acids. The chain's CDR3 is CASSASRDRVVNTEAFF. The DNA for the CDR3 is TGTGCCAGCAGCGCGTCCCGGGACAGGGTCGTGAACACTGAAGCTTTCTTT.

J is TRBJ1-1 and V is TRBV15; D is possibly TRBD1 (6 bases). The ends were cut back, 0 bases at V and 1 base at J, with 12 bases in the middle. This CDR3 is 16 amino acids long. Germline V lookup: CDR1 LNHNV, CDR2 YYDKDF (reference sequence). The CDR3 reads CATSREHTTGNTEAFF. The DNA of the CDR3 is TGTGCCACCAGCAGAGAGCATACGACAGGGAACACTGAAGCTTTCTTT. The full variable domain, with the rest looked up from reference TRBV15 and TRBJ1-1, is DAMVIQNPRYQVTQFGKPVTLSCSQTLNHNVMYWYQQKSSQAPKLLFHYYDKDFNNEADTPDNFQSRRPNTSFCFLDIRSPGLGDTAMYLCATSREHTTGNTEAFFGQGTRLTVV.

This chain connects TRBV29-1 to TRBJ2-1; D not resolved. The CDR3 contains 13 residues. Germline CDR1 is SQVTM and CDR2 is ANQGSEA. The V and J ends lost 7 bases and 0 bases respectively, with 10 bases between them. The CDR3 region has the DNA TGCAGCGGGTTTGCGGCCTCCTACAATGAGCAGTTCTTC. Translation: CSGFAASYNEQFF.

This clonotype was counted many times. The chain couples TRBV7-9 to TRBJ1-4; unclear D gene. The CDR3 length is 14 residues. The germline V gene has CDR1 SEHNR and CDR2 FQNEAQ (reference sequence). V lost 5 bases to trimming and J lost 4 bases, with 11 bases between them. In nucleotides, the CDR3 is TGTGCCAGCAGCCGTCCGGAAATTAATGAAAAACTGTTTTTT. Amino acid sequence: CASSRPEINEKLFF.

In regard to this clonotype: A much larger clonotype is one base distant, so this may be a read error. The chain is built from TRBV24-1 and TRBJ1-5; 7 bases agree with TRBD1. The CDR3 covers 15 residues. The J segment lost 2 bases and the V segment lost 7 bases, leaving 7 bases of the junction unmatched. Germline V gives CDR1 KGHDR, CDR2 SFDVKD. The CDR3 DNA reads as TGTGCCACCAGCTCCCGGGACAGCCGCAATCAGCCCCAGCATTTT. Amino acids: CATSSRDSRNQPQHF.

The chain has TRBV29-1 and TRBJ1-2; the D is unclear. Germline V gives CDR1 SQVTM, CDR2 ANQGSEA. The length of the CDR3 is 12 residues. The germline V and J ends were trimmed by 5 bases and 0 bases, with 7 bases remaining between them. The CDR3 protein is CSVTGANYGYTF. The CDR3 DNA follows: TGCAGCGTTACCGGGGCTAACTATGGCTACACCTTC.

About this clonotype itself: Relative to the germline gene, one junction end is altered; a read error may explain this. The chain links TRBV27 to TRBJ2-2, with TRBD2 as a possible D gene (6 bases). The CDR3 has 13 amino acids. Germline V CDR1 and CDR2: MNHEY, SMNVEV (reference sequence). The CDR3 loop is CASSFRGYGEPFF. DNA of the CDR3: TGTGCCAGCAGTTTTCGGGGGTACGGGGAGCCGTTTTTT.